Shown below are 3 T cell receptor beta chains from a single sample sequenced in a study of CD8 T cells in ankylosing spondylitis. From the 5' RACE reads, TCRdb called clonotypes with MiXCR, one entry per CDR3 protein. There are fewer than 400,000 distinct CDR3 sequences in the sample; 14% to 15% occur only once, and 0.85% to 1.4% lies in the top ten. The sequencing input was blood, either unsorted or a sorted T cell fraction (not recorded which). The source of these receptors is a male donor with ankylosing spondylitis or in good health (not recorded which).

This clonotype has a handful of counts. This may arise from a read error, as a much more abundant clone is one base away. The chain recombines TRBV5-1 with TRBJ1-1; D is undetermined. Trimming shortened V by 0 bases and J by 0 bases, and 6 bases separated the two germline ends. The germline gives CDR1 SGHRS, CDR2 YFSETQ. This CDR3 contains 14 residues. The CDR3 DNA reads TGCGCCAGCAGCTTGGCCGTGATGAACACTGAAGCTTTCTTT. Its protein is CASSLAVMNTEAFF. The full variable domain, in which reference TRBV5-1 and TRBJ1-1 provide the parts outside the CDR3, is KAGVTQTPRYLIKTRGQQVTLSCSPISGHRSVSWYQQTPGQGLQFLFEYFSETQRNKGNFPGRFSGRQFSNSRSEMNVSTLELGDSALYLCASSLAVMNTEAFFGQGTRLTVV.

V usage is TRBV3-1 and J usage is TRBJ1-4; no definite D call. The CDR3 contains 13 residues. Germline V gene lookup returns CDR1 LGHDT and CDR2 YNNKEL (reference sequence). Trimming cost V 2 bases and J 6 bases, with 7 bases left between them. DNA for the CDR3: TGTGCCAGCAGCCAAATGCCGTATGAAAAACTGTTTTTT. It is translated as CASSQMPYEKLFF.

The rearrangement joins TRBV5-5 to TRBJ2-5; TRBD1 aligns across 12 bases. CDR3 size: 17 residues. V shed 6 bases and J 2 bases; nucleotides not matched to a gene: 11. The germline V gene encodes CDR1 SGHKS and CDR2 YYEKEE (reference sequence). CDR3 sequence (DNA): TGTGCCAGCATCCCGGGACAGGGGGCGAGATCTCAAGAGACCCAGTACTTC. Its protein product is CASIPGQGARSQETQYF.